The clone carrying this TCR beta chain showed up just a few times. Its specificity is not known. V was clipped by 2 bases and J by 0 bases, with 13 bases between them. The CDR3 spans 16 residues. Germline lookup yields CDR1 MNHEY and CDR2 SVGEGT. This sample is part of a study of T-cell memory formation after mild COVID-19. From the 5' RACE reads, TCRdb called clonotypes with MiXCR, one entry per CDR3 protein. This sample has around 250,000 distinct CDR3 sequences, with 16% found just once. Findings and caveats of the study: Pre-infection memory harbored some responding clones, suggesting cross-reactive memory joined.

Sequenced: PBMCs or a T cell subset sorted from them (not recorded which). The chain carries TRBV6-2 or TRBV6-3 and TRBJ1-1; D not certain. This sequence was found in a man between 18 and 35 years old who had mild COVID-19 (a few samples of this study predate the infection). Cell type and time point are not known. In nucleotides, the CDR3 is TGTGCCAGCAGTTACAGGAAAGGAGGCATGAACACTGAAGCTTTCTTT. Protein: CASSYRKGGMNTEAFF.